The following is a T cell receptor (beta chain) sequence with its context. The J segment lost 0 bases and the V segment lost 7 bases, leaving 4 bases of the junction unmatched. CDR1 is GTSNPN and CDR2 is SVGIG in the germline V gene (reference sequence). The CDR3 loop spans 14 amino acids. The CD8+CD4-CCR7+CD45RA+ phenotype defined the sorted naive CD8 T cells. TCRdb reprocessed the PCR reads via MiXCR and lists one record per CDR3 protein. Among about 97,000 distinct CDR3 sequences listed, about 24% were seen once. The data are from a study of molecular identifiers for immune sequencing clone quantification.

Sequencing used naive CD8+ T cells from blood, with Jurkat cell RNA spiked in. Stated subset: FACS-sorted CD8+CD4-CCR7+CD45RA+ naive T cells. The source of this sequence is a human donor in good health. Some libraries in this study had Jurkat cell RNA spiked in. The V gene is TRBV30, the J gene TRBJ2-2; 8 bases agree with TRBD2. The CDR3: CALSGGTNTGELFF. DNA for the CDR3: TGTGCCTTATCGGGAGGGACGAACACCGGGGAGCTGTTTTTT.